Included here is one T cell receptor (beta chain) sequence, with context. Trimming cost V 5 bases and J 5 bases, with 15 bases left between them. Germline assignment: CDR1 LNHDA and CDR2 SQIVND (reference sequence). The CDR3 totals 15 residues. These data belong to a study of shared clonotypes between healthy human individuals. Study-wide context: Per donor, three plates held CD4 naive cells, three held CD4 memory, two held CD8 naive and one held CD8 memory.

Researchers ran the assay at a deep level. The repertoire was sequenced with immunoSEQ multiplex PCR; TCRdb's copy has only in-frame clones and lacks some. The sample records 900,000 to 1,200,000 clones, more than 75% being singletons. CD4+ cell separation produced CD45RA+ naive and CD45RA-negative memory subsets. Sequenced input: memory CD4+ T cells from PBMCs. Subset here: CD45RA-negative fraction. The rearrangement links TRBV19 to TRBJ1-4; D gene unclear. The TCR comes from a man younger than 30 in good health. Some clones in this sample may be carry-over from other donors' samples. CDR3 residues: CASSDNPGWNEKLFF. DNA of the CDR3: TGTGCCAGTAGTGACAATCCGGGGTGGAATGAAAAACTGTTTTTT.